Listed here are 22 T cell receptor beta chains from one sample, sequenced in a study of T-cell reconstitution after alpha-beta-depleted transplantation in children. Unique molecular identifiers were built into the TCRbeta library. TCRdb independently ran MiXCR on the PCR reads; one entry per CDR3 protein. The data hold about 98,000 distinct CDR3 sequences, with more than 20% observed a single time. Sequencing used PBMCs, obtained before TCRalphabeta/CD19-depleted stem cell transplant. The receptors were gathered from a boy between 2 and 10 years old with acute lymphoblastic leukemia, due to receive a stem cell transplant.

The sample holds a few counts of this clonotype. This chain's CDR3 is CASSYLGGGAYEQYF. The CDR3 DNA reads as TGTGCCAGCAGCTATTTGGGCGGAGGGGCCTACGAGCAGTACTTC. The V call is TRBV12-3 or TRBV12-4, the J call TRBJ2-7, with D maybe TRBD2 (6 bases). CDR3 length: 15 amino acids. V lost 6 bases and J lost 2, with 17 bases in between.

This clonotype was found a few times. The chain combines TRBV20-1 with TRBJ2-3, with unresolved D. Germline CDR1 and CDR2: DFQATT and SNEGSKA (reference sequence). This CDR3 has 14 amino acids. V was cut by 6 bases and J by 2 bases, with 15 bases left in between. This CDR3 is CSAPVLLATDTQYF. Written as DNA, the CDR3 is TGCAGTGCCCCAGTCCTATTGGCCACAGATACGCAGTATTTT.

This clonotype has just a few counts. The V call is TRBV7-2, the J call TRBJ2-3; 8 nucleotides line up with TRBD2. Germline assignment: CDR1 SGHTA and CDR2 FQGNSA. J lost 12 bases, V lost 1 base, and 6 bases had no gene match. The CDR3 spans 13 residues. The CDR3 DNA reads TGTGCCAGCAGCTTAGGGGCGGGGGGCCGCCAGTATTTT. Translated: CASSLGAGGRQYF.

The chain joins TRBV7-3 to TRBJ2-3; a possible D gene is TRBD2 (6 bases). This CDR3 spans 16 amino acids. Trimming removed 6 bases at V and 1 base at J, with 17 bases between. CDR1 SGHTA and CDR2 FQGTGA come from the germline V gene. CDR3 DNA sequence: TGTGCCAGCAGGTTGAGCGGAGGGGCCGGCACAGATACGCAGTATTTT. Protein sequence: CASRLSGGAGTDTQYF.

This clonotype was seen a few times. The chain links TRBV5-1 to TRBJ2-1; D not certain. Germline CDR1 SGHRS, CDR2 YFSETQ. The V and J ends lost 0 bases and 6 bases respectively, with 4 bases between them. The CDR3 has 12 amino acids. CDR3 bases: TGCGCCAGCAGCTTGGAGGCCAATGAGCAGTTCTTC. Translating it yields CASSLEANEQFF.

The table lists this clonotype with a few counts. V usage is TRBV5-1 and J usage is TRBJ2-2; D is possibly TRBD1 (6 bases). The CDR3 length is 16 residues. CDR1 SGHRS and CDR2 YFSETQ come from the germline V gene. Trimming removed 4 bases from V and 4 bases from J, with 17 bases in between. The CDR3 DNA follows: TGCGCCAGCAGCACTCAGGGTTGGGGGCCCACCGGGGAGCTGTTTTTT. Its translation: CASSTQGWGPTGELFF.

The J gene is TRBJ2-2, the V gene TRBV4-1; no reliable D call. The CDR3 extends over 14 amino acids. In germline, CDR1 is MGHRA, CDR2 YSYEKL. The V end lost 4 bases, the J end lost 0 bases, and 6 bases lay between the germline ends. The CDR3 sequence is CASSLRSNTGELFF. DNA for the CDR3: TGCGCCAGCAGCCTTAGATCGAACACCGGGGAGCTGTTTTTT.

Here the CDR3 reads CASSLTTGVYGYTF. The CDR3 coding sequence is TGTGCCAGCAGCTTAACGACAGGAGTCTATGGCTACACCTTC. This chain connects TRBV5-6 to TRBJ1-2, with D maybe TRBD1 (6 bases). Trimming cost V 2 bases and J 4 bases, with 12 bases left between them. The germline V gene has CDR1 SGHDT and CDR2 YYEEEE. The CDR3 has 14 residues.

This sequence joins TRBV28 and TRBJ1-1; D gene ambiguous. V lost 10 bases to trimming and J lost 3 bases, with 12 bases between them. Germline CDR1 and CDR2: MDHEN and SYDVKM. CDR3 length equals 12 residues. The CDR3 here is CATVGVDTEAFF. As DNA, the CDR3 is TGTGCCACGGTCGGGGTGGACACTGAAGCTTTCTTT.

This clonotype has a count of ten or more. The chain employs TRBV5-1 and TRBJ2-1; D may match TRBD1 or TRBD2 (5 bases each). Germline V lookup: CDR1 SGHRS, CDR2 YFSETQ. This CDR3 is 13 amino acids long. Between the trimmed V and J ends, which lost 4 bases and 5 bases, there was a span of 10 bases. This CDR3 is CASSPGPDNEQFF. DNA for the CDR3: TGCGCCAGCAGCCCGGGACCAGACAATGAGCAGTTCTTC.

The J gene is TRBJ2-2, the V gene TRBV13, with D perhaps TRBD1 or TRBD2 (6 bases each). Trimming left V 0 bases short and J 1 base short, with 12 bases between. This CDR3 spans 17 amino acids. Germline CDR1 and CDR2: PRHDT and FYEKMQ (reference sequence). The CDR3 reads CASSLGWGAKNTGELFF. The CDR3 bases are TGTGCCAGCAGCTTAGGATGGGGGGCGAAGAACACCGGGGAGCTGTTTTTT.

This clonotype has more than one count but fewer than ten. The genes are TRBV4-1 and TRBJ2-1, with no clear D. This CDR3 has 17 residues. Germline V CDR1 and CDR2: MGHRA, YSYEKL. Trimming removed 4 bases from V and 0 bases from J, with 16 bases in between. CDR3 sequence: CASSPRERPGSYNEQFF. The CDR3 coding sequence is TGCGCCAGCAGCCCCCGAGAACGGCCAGGCTCCTACAATGAGCAGTTCTTC.

The chain uses TRBV20-1 and TRBJ2-7, with TRBD1 matching 8 bases. This CDR3 is built from 12 residues. Germline V gene data show CDR1 as DFQATT and CDR2 as SNEGSKA (reference sequence). For the CDR3, the DNA is TGCGGAATCGGACAGGGTATGGGCGAGCAGTACTTC. Its protein product is CGIGQGMGEQYF.

This clonotype showed up many times. The rearrangement links TRBV27 to TRBJ2-7, with D tentatively TRBD1 or TRBD2 (6 bases each). The CDR3 totals 15 residues. Germline-derived CDR1 and CDR2 are MNHEY and SMNVEV (reference sequence). Between the trimmed V and J ends, which lost 0 bases and 3 bases, there was a span of 12 bases. The CDR3 spells CASSLSAGHIYEQYF. For the CDR3, the DNA is TGTGCCAGCAGTTTATCGGCGGGACACATCTACGAGCAGTACTTC.

The chain is built from TRBV28 and TRBJ1-1; maybe TRBD1 (6 bases). The CDR3 runs 13 residues. The germline gives CDR1 MDHEN, CDR2 SYDVKM. Trimming removed 6 bases at V and 6 bases at J, with 14 bases between. For the CDR3, the DNA is TGTGCCAGCAGCCTAGGGGGTTCGGCTGAAGCTTTCTTT. Its protein product is CASSLGGSAEAFF.

The chain uses TRBV11-2 and TRBJ2-1; D remains ambiguous. V shed 1 base and J shed 9 bases, with 10 bases lying between them. The CDR3 spans 13 residues. CDR1 SGHAT and CDR2 FQNNGV come from the germline V gene. For the CDR3, the DNA is TGTGCCAGCAGCTTAGTAGTTAGGGTTGAGCAGTTCTTC. Encoded protein: CASSLVVRVEQFF.

This clonotype has more than one count but fewer than ten. This chain links TRBV7-2 with TRBJ2-3; TRBD1 matches 10 bases. This CDR3 has 13 residues. CDR1 is SGHTA and CDR2 is FQGNSA in the germline V gene. J gave up 8 bases and V 5 bases, and 4 bases lay outside the gene matches. CDR3 bases: TGTGCCAGCAGCCACCGGGACAGGGGTACGCAGTATTTT. Translated, it gives CASSHRDRGTQYF.

This clonotype was seen more than once but under ten times. The chain has TRBV5-6 and TRBJ2-1; 7 nucleotides align to TRBD1. Trimming at V came to 4 bases and at J to 2 bases, leaving 6 bases not matched to a gene. Germline lookup yields CDR1 SGHDT and CDR2 YYEEEE. CDR3 length: 15 amino acids. CDR3 in amino acids: CASSPSGTAYNEQFF. The CDR3 bases are TGTGCCAGCAGCCCGTCCGGGACAGCCTACAATGAGCAGTTCTTC.

The gene calls are TRBV18 and TRBJ2-6; 8 bases are a match to TRBD1. The CDR3 extends over 19 amino acids. In germline, CDR1 is KGHSH, CDR2 LQKENI. The junction had 8 bases not matched to a gene; V was cut back by 1 base and J by 0 bases. CDR3 nucleotide sequence: TGTGCCAGCTCACCACAATTTGGGACAGGAACCTCTGGGGCCAACGTCCTGACTTTC. Its protein is CASSPQFGTGTSGANVLTF.

This chain links TRBV7-2 with TRBJ2-3; D perhaps matches TRBD2 (6 bases). The V gene's germline CDR1 is SGHTA and CDR2 FQGNSA. The CDR3 extends over 15 amino acids. V lost 2 bases and J 0 bases, leaving 9 bases between the germline ends. The CDR3 loop is CASSLRGLSTDTQYF. The CDR3 coding sequence is TGTGCCAGCAGCTTAAGGGGACTGAGCACAGATACGCAGTATTTT. The variable domain in full, completed from reference TRBV7-2 and TRBJ2-3, reads GAGVSQSPSNKVTEKGKDVELRCDPISGHTALYWYRQSLGQGLEFLIYFQGNSAPDKSGLPSDRFSAERTGGSVSTLTIQRTQQEDSAVYLCASSLRGLSTDTQYFGPGTRLTVL.

In this sample, this clonotype turned up a few times. This sequence joins TRBV6-1 and TRBJ2-2, with D hard to call. Germline loops: CDR1 MNHNS, CDR2 SASEGT. This CDR3 has 15 residues. V was pared by 6 bases and J by 0 bases, with 11 bases between. Here the CDR3 reads CASRLDPTNTGELFF. The CDR3 bases are TGTGCCAGCAGACTTGACCCTACGAACACCGGGGAGCTGTTTTTT.

In this sample, this clonotype turned up a few times. This chain uses TRBV20-1 with TRBJ2-1, with a tentative D call TRBD2 (6 bases). V was clipped by 6 bases and J by 8 bases, with 17 bases between them. The germline V gene has CDR1 DFQATT and CDR2 SNEGSKA (reference sequence). The CDR3 loop spans 13 amino acids. The CDR3 nucleotides are TGCAGTGCCTGGGACTCCCTATTCTATGAGCAGTTCTTC. Translating gives CSAWDSLFYEQFF.